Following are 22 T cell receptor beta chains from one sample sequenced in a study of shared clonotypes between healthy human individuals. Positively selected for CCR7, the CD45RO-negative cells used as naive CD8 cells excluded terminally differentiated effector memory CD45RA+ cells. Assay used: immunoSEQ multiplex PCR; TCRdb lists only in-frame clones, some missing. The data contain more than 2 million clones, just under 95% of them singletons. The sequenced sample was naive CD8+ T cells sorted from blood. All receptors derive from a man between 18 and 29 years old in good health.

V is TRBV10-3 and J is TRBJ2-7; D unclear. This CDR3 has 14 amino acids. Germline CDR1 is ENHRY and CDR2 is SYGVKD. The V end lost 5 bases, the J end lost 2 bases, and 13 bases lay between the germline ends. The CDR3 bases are TGTGCCATCAGTCCAGGTTTGGATCCCTACGAGCAGTACTTC. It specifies CAISPGLDPYEQYF.

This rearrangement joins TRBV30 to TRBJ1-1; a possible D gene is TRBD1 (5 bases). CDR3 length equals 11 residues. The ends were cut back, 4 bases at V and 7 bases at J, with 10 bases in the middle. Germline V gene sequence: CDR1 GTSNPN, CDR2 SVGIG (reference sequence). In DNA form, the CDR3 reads TGTGCCTGGATTATACAGGTTGAAGCTTTCTTT. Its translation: CAWIIQVEAFF. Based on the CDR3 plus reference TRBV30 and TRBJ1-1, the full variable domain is SQTIHQWPATLVQPVGSPLSLECTVEGTSNPNLYWYRQAAGRGLQLLFYSVGIGQISSEVPQNLSASRPQDRQFILSSKKLLLSDSGFYLCAWIIQVEAFFGQGTRLTVV.

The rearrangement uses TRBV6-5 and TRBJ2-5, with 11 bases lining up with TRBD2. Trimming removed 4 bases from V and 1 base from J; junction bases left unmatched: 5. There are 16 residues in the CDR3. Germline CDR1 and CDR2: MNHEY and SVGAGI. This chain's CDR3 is CASSFLAGGPQETQYF. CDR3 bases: TGTGCCAGCAGTTTCTTAGCGGGGGGGCCCCAAGAGACCCAGTACTTC.

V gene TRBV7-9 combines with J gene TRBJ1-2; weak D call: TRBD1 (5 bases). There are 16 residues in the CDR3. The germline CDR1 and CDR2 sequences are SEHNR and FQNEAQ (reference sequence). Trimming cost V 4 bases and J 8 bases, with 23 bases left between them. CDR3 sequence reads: CASSSNRDPITWGYTF. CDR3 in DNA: TGTGCCAGCAGCTCCAACCGGGACCCCATCACTTGGGGCTACACCTTC.

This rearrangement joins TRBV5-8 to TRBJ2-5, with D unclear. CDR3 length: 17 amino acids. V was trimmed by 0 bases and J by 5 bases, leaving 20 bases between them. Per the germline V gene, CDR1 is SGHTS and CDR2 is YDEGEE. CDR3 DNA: TGTGCCAGCAGCTTGGGAAGTTCCAGCATGGGGTGGGAGACCCAGTACTTC. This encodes CASSLGSSSMGWETQYF.

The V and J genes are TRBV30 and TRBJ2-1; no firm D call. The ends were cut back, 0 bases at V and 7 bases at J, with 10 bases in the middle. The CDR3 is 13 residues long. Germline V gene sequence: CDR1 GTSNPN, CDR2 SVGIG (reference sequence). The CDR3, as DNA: TGTGCCTGGAGTGTACAGTATGGGAATGAGCAGTTCTTC. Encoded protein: CAWSVQYGNEQFF.

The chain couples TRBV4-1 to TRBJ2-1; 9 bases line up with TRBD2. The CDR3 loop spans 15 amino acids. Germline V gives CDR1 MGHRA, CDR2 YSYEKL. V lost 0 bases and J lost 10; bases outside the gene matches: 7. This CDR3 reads CASSQDRMSGREQFF. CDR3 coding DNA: TGCGCCAGCAGCCAAGATAGAATGAGCGGGAGGGAGCAGTTCTTC.

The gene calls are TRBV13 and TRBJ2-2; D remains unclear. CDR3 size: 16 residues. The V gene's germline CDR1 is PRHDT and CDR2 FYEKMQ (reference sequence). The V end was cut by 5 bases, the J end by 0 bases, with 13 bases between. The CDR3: CASSLEAHTNTGELFF. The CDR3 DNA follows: TGTGCCAGCAGCCTAGAGGCCCACACGAACACCGGGGAGCTGTTTTTT.

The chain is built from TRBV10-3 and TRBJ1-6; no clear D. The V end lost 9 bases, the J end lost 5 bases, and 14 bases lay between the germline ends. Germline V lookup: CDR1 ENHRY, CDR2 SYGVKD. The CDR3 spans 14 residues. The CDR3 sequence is CAMWEGFNNSPLHF. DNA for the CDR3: TGTGCCATGTGGGAGGGTTTTAATAATTCACCCCTCCACTTT.

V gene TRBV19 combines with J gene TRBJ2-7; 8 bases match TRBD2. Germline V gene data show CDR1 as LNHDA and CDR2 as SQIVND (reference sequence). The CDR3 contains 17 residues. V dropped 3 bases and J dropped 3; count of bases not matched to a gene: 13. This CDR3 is CASSMALPSGGVYEQYF. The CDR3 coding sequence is TGTGCCAGTAGTATGGCCCTCCCCAGCGGGGGAGTCTACGAGCAGTACTTC.

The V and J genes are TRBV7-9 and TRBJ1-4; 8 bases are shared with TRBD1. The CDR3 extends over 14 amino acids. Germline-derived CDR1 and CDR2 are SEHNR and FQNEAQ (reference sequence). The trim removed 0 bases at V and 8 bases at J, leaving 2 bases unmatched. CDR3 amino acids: CASSLAGTGEKLFF. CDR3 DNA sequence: TGTGCCAGCAGCTTAGCAGGGACAGGCGAAAAACTGTTTTTT.

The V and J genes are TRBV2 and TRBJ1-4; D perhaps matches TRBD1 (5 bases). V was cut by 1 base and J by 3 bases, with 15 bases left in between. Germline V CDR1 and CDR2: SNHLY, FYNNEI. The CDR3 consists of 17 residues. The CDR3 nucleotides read TGTGCCAGCAGTGAAGAGGGGATCGTGGCATCTAATGAAAAACTGTTTTTT. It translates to CASSEEGIVASNEKLFF.

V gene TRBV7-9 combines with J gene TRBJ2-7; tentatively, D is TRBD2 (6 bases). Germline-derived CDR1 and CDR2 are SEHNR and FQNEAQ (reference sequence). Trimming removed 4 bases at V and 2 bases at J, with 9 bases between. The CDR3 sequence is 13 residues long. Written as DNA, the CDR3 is TGTGCCAGCAGCTGGGGACTCGCCTACGAGCAGTACTTC. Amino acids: CASSWGLAYEQYF.

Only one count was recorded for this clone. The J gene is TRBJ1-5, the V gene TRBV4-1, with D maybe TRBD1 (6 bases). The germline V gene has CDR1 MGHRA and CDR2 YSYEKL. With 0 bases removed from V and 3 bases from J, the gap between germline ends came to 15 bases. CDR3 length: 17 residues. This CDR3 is CASSQEGNRVPNQPQHF. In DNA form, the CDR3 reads TGCGCCAGCAGCCAAGAAGGGAACAGGGTCCCCAATCAGCCCCAGCATTTT.

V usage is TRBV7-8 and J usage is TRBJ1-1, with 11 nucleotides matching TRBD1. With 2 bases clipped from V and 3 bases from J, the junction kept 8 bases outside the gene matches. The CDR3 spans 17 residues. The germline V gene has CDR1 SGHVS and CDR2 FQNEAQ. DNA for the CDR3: TGTGCCAGCAGCTTACCTGGACAGGGGGCTTTGTACACTGAAGCTTTCTTT. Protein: CASSLPGQGALYTEAFF.

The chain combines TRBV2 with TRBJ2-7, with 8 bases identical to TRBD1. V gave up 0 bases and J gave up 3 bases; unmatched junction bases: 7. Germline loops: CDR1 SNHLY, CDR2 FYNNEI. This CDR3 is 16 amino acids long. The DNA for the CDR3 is TGTGCCAGCAGTGAAGCGCTAGGACAGGGTTTCTACGAGCAGTACTTC. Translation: CASSEALGQGFYEQYF. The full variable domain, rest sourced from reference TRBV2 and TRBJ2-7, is EPEVTQTPSHQVTQMGQEVILRCVPISNHLYFYWYRQILGQKVEFLVSFYNNEISEKSEIFDDQFSVERPDGSNFTLKIRSTKLEDSAMYFCASSEALGQGFYEQYFGPGTRLTVT.

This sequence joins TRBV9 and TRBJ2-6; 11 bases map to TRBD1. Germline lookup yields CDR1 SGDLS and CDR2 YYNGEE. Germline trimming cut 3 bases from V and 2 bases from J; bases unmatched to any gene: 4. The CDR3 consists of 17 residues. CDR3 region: CASSDGQGATGANVLTF. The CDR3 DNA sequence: TGTGCCAGCAGCGATGGACAGGGGGCCACTGGGGCCAACGTCCTGACTTTC.

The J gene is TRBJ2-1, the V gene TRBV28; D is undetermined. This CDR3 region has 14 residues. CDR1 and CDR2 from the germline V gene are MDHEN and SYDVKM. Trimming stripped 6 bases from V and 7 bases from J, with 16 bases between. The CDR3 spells CASSRTLTANEQFF. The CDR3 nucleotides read TGTGCCAGCAGCCGGACCTTAACTGCAAATGAGCAGTTCTTC.

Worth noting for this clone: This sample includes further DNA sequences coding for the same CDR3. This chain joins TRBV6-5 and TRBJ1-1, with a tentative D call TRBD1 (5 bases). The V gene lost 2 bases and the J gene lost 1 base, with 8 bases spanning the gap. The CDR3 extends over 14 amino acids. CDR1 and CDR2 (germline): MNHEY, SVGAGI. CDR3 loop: CASSYGQGNTEAFF. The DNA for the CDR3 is TGTGCCAGCAGTTACGGGCAGGGGAACACTGAAGCTTTCTTT.

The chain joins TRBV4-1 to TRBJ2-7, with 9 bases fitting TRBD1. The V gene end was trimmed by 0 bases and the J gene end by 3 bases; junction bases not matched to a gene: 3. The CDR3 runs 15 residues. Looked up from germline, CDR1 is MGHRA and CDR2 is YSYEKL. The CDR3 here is CASSQEGDRVYEQYF. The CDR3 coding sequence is TGCGCCAGCAGCCAAGAAGGGGACAGGGTCTACGAGCAGTACTTC.

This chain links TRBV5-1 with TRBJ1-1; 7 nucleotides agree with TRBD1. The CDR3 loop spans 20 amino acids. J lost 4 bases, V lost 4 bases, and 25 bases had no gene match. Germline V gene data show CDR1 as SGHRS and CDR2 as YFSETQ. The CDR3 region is CASSSEFMGTEEGVGTEAFF. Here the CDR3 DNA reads TGCGCCAGCAGCAGTGAGTTCATGGGGACAGAAGAGGGAGTAGGCACTGAAGCTTTCTTT.

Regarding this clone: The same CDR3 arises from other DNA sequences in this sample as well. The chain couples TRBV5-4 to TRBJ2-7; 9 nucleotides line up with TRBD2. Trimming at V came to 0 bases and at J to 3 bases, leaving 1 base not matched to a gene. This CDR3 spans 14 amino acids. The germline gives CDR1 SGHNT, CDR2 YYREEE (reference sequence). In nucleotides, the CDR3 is TGTGCCAGCAGCTTGGGAGCGGGGGGCTACGAGCAGTACTTC. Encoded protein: CASSLGAGGYEQYF.